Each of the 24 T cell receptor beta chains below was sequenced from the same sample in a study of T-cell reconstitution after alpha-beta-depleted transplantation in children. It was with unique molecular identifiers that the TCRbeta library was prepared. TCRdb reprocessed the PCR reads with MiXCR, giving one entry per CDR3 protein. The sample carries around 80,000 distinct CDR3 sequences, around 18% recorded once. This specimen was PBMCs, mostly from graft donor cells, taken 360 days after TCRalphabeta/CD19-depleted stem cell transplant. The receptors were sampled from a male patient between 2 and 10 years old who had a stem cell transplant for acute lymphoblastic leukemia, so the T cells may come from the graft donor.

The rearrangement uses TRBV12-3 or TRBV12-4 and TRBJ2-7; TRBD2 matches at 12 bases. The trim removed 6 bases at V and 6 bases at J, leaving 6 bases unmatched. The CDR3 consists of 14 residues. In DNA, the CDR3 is TGTGCCAGCAGCCCTAGCGGGAGGGCCTCCGAGCAGTACTTC. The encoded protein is CASSPSGRASEQYF.

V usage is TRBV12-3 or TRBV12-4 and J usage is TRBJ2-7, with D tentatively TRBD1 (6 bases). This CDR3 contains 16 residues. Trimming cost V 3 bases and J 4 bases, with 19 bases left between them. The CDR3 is CASSFGGRTQPYEQYF. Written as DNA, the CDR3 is TGTGCCAGCAGTTTTGGGGGCCGGACACAGCCTTACGAGCAGTACTTC.

CDR3 region: CASSPRLASDTQYF. CDR3 DNA: TGTGCCAGCAGCCCTCGACTAGCCTCAGATACGCAGTATTTT. The J gene is TRBJ2-3, the V gene TRBV7-2; 7 bases map to TRBD2. This CDR3 is built from 14 residues. Germline CDR1 reads SGHTA; CDR2 reads FQGNSA. V trimming: 5 bases; J trimming: 4 bases; junction bases outside the gene matches: 6. The complete variable domain, with remaining parts taken from reference TRBV7-2 and TRBJ2-3, reads GAGVSQSPSNKVTEKGKDVELRCDPISGHTALYWYRQSLGQGLEFLIYFQGNSAPDKSGLPSDRFSAERTGGSVSTLTIQRTQQEDSAVYLCASSPRLASDTQYFGPGTRLTVL.

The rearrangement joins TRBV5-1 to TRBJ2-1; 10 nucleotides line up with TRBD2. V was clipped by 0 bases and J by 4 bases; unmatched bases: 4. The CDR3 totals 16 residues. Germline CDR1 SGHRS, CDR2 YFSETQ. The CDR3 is CASSLGAGGVYNEQFF. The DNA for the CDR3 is TGCGCCAGCAGCTTGGGAGCGGGAGGGGTTTACAATGAGCAGTTCTTC. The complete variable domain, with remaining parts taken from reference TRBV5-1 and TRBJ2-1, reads KAGVTQTPRYLIKTRGQQVTLSCSPISGHRSVSWYQQTPGQGLQFLFEYFSETQRNKGNFPGRFSGRQFSNSRSEMNVSTLELGDSALYLCASSLGAGGVYNEQFFGPGTRLTVL.

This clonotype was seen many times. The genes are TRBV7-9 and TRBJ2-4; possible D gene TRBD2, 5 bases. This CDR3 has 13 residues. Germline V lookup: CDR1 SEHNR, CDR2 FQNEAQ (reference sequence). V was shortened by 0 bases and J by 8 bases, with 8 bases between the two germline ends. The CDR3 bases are TGTGCCAGCAGCTTAGCACTAGGGCACATTCAGTACTTC. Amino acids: CASSLALGHIQYF.

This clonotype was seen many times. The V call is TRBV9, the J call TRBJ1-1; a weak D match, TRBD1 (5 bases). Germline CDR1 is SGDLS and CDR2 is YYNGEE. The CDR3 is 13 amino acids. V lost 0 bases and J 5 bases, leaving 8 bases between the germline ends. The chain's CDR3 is CASSVAGYTEAFF. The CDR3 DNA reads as TGTGCCAGCAGCGTAGCAGGGTATACTGAAGCTTTCTTT.

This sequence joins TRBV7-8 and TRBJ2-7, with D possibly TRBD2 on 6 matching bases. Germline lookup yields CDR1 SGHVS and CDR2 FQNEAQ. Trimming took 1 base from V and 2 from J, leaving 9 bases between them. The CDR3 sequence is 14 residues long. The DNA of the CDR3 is TGTGCCAGCAGCTTAGTGGCGGGGCCCTACGAGCAGTACTTC. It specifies CASSLVAGPYEQYF.

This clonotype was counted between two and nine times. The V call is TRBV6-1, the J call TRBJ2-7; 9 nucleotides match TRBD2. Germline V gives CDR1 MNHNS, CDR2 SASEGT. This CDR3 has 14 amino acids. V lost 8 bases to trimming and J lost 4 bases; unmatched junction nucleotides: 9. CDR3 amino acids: CASARAGGPYEQYF. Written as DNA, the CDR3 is TGTGCCAGCGCCCGGGCGGGAGGGCCTTACGAGCAGTACTTC.

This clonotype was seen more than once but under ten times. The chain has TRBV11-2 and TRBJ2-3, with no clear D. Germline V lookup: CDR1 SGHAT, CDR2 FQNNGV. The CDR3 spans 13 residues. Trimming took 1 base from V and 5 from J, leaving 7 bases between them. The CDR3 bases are TGTGCCAGCAGCTTAGGAAACTTAGATACGCAGTATTTT. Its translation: CASSLGNLDTQYF.

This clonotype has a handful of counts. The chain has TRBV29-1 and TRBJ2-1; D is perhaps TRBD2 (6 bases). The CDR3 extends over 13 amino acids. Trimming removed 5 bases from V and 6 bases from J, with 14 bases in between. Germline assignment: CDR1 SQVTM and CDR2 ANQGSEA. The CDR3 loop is CSVRGLASNEQFF. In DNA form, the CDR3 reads TGCAGCGTTAGAGGGCTAGCGAGCAATGAGCAGTTCTTC.

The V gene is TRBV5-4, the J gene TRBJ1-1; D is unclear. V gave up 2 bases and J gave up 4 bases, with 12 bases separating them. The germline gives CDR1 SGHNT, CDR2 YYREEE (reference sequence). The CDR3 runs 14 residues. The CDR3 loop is CASSLGIGPTEAFF. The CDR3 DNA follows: TGTGCCAGCAGCTTAGGTATAGGGCCCACTGAAGCTTTCTTT.

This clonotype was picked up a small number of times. As DNA, the CDR3 is TGTGCCAGCACCCTTTCGGGCAGGGGATGGCAAGAGACCCAGTACTTC. This sequence encodes CASTLSGRGWQETQYF. The chain carries TRBV12-3 or TRBV12-4 and TRBJ2-5; TRBD1 is a possible D gene (6 bases). This CDR3 contains 16 residues. Trimming cost V 7 bases and J 2 bases, with 20 bases left between them.

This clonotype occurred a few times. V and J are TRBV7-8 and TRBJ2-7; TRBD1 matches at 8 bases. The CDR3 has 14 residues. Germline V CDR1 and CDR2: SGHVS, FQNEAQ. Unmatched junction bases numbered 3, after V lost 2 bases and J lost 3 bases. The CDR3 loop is CASSLWGQDYEQYF. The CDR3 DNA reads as TGTGCCAGCAGCTTATGGGGACAGGACTACGAGCAGTACTTC.

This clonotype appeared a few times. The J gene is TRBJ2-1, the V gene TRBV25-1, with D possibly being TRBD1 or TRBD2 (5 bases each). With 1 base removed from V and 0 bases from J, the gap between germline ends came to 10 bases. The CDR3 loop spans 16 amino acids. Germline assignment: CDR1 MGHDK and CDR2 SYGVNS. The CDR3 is CASSEFKGSSYNEQFF. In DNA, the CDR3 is TGTGCCAGCAGTGAATTTAAGGGGAGCTCCTACAATGAGCAGTTCTTC.

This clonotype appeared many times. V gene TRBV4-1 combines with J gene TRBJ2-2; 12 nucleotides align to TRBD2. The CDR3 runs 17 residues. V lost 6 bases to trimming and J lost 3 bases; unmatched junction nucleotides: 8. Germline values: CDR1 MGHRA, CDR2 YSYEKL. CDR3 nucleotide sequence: TGCGCCAGCAGACAACCTACTAGCGGGAGGCACACCGGGGAGCTGTTTTTT. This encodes CASRQPTSGRHTGELFF.

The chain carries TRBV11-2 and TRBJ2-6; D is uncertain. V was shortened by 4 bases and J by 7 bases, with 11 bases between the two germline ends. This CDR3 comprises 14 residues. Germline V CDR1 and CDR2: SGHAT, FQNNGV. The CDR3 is CASSWQVAANVLTF. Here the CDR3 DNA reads TGTGCCAGCAGCTGGCAGGTGGCCGCCAACGTCCTGACTTTC. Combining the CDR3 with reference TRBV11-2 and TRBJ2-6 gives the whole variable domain EAGVAQSPRYKIIEKRQSVAFWCNPISGHATLYWYQQILGQGPKLLIQFQNNGVVDDSQLPKDRFSAERLKGVDSTLKIQPAKLEDSAVYLCASSWQVAANVLTFGAGSRLTVL.

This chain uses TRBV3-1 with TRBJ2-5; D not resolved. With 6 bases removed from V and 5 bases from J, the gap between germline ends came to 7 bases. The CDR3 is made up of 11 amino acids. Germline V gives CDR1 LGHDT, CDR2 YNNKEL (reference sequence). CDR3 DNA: TGTGCCAGCAGGGATGTGGAGACCCAGTACTTC. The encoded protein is CASRDVETQYF.

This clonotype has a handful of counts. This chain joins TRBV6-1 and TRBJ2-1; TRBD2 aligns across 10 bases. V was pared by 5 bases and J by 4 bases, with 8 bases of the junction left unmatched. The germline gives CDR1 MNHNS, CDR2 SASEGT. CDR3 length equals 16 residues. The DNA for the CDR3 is TGTGCCAGCAGTCGCCTCGGGACTAGCGAGTACAATGAGCAGTTCTTC. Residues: CASSRLGTSEYNEQFF.

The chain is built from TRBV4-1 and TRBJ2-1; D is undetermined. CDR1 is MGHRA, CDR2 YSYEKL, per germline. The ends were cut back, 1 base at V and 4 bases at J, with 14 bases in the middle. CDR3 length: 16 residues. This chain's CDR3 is CASSQVVFHLYNEQFF. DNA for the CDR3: TGCGCCAGCAGCCAAGTTGTCTTCCACCTGTACAATGAGCAGTTCTTC.

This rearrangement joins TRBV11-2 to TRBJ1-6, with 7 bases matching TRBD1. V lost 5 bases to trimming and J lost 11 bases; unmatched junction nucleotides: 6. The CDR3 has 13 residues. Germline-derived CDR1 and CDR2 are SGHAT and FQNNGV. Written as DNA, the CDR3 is TGTGCCAGCAGCCCGGACAGGCGTACACCCCTCCACTTT. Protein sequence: CASSPDRRTPLHF. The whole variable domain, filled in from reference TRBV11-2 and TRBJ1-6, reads EAGVAQSPRYKIIEKRQSVAFWCNPISGHATLYWYQQILGQGPKLLIQFQNNGVVDDSQLPKDRFSAERLKGVDSTLKIQPAKLEDSAVYLCASSPDRRTPLHFGNGTRLTVT.

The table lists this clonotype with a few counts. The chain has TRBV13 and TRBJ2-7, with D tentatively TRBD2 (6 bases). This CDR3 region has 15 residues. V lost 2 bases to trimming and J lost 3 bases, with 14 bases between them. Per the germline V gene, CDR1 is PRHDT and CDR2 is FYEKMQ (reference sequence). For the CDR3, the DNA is TGTGCCAGCAGCTTAAGAGGAGGGCCGGGCTACGAGCAGTACTTC. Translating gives CASSLRGGPGYEQYF. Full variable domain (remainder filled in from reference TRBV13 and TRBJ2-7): AAGVIQSPRHLIKEKRETATLKCYPIPRHDTVYWYQQGPGQDPQFLISFYEKMQSDKGSIPDRFSAQQFSDYHSELNMSSLELGDSALYFCASSLRGGPGYEQYFGPGTRLTVT.

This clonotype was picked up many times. CDR3: CASSQEELAVYNEQFF. The CDR3 region has the DNA TGCGCCAGCAGCCAAGAAGAACTAGCGGTCTACAATGAGCAGTTCTTC. J is TRBJ2-1 and V is TRBV4-1, with 8 bases matching TRBD2. V gave up 0 bases and J gave up 3 bases; unmatched junction bases: 4. The CDR3 length is 16 residues. Germline loops: CDR1 MGHRA, CDR2 YSYEKL.

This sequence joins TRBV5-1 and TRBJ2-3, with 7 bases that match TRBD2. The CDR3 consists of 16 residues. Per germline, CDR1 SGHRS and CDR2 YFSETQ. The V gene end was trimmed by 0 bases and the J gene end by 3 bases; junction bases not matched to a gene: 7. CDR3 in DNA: TGCGCCAGCAGCTTGGTCTCGGGAGGACTAACAGATACGCAGTATTTT. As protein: CASSLVSGGLTDTQYF.

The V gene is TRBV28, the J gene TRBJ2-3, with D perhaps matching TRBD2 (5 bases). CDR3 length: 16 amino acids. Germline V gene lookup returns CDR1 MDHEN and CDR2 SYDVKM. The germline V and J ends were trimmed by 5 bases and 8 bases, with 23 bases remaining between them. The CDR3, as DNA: TGTGCCAGCAGTGCCCCCGGAGGAGCGATAGGGCTTACGCAGTATTTT. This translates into CASSAPGGAIGLTQYF. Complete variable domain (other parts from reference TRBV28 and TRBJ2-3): DVKVTQSSRYLVKRTGEKVFLECVQDMDHENMFWYRQDPGLGLRLIYFSYDVKMKEKGDIPEGYSVSREKKERFSLILESASTNQTSMYLCASSAPGGAIGLTQYFGPGTRLTVL.